This is a list of T cell receptor beta chains from one sample in a study of T cell changes during pregnancy in multiple sclerosis. The repertoire was sequenced with immunoSEQ multiplex PCR; TCRdb's copy has only in-frame clones and lacks some. The data hold more than 55,000 clones, with 80% to 90% observed a single time. This sample comprised CD4+ T cells from peripheral blood mononuclear cells, obtained in the third trimester of pregnancy. The receptors originated from a female donor with multiple sclerosis, enrolled in a pregnancy study. Each CDR3 is given with its conserved first and last residue. D genes are given only for firm matches. A row's size may be missing; if present it is once, few, many or a size class.

size: .; J: TRBJ2-2; V: TRBV13; D: TRBD1; CDR3: CASSLALYPGGTGELFF; DNA: TGTGCCAGCAGCCTAGCCCTCTACCCAGGGGGCACCGGGGAGCTGTTTTTT
size: .; J: TRBJ2-7; V: TRBV5-1; D: .; CDR3: CASSSVSGADRPNEQYF; DNA: TGCGCCAGCAGCTCAGTCAGTGGGGCAGACCGGCCCAACGAGCAGTACTTC
size: .; J: TRBJ1-1; V: TRBV4-1; D: .; CDR3: CASSSGHKNTEAFF; DNA: TGCGCCAGCAGCTCGGGACATAAGAACACTGAAGCTTTCTTT
size: .; J: TRBJ2-3; V: TRBV7-2; D: TRBD1; CDR3: CASSSRTGGLTDTQYF; DNA: TGTGCCAGCAGCTCCCGGACAGGGGGCCTCACAGATACGCAGTATTTT
size: .; J: TRBJ2-7; V: TRBV27; D: TRBD1; CDR3: CASSLSGVGRGTYEQYF; DNA: TGTGCCAGCAGTTTATCTGGAGTGGGCAGGGGGACCTACGAGCAGTACTTC
size: .; J: TRBJ2-1; V: TRBV5-1; D: TRBD2; CDR3: CASSWQRGGIDEQFF; DNA: TGCGCCAGCAGCTGGCAGCGGGGGGGCATAGATGAGCAGTTCTTC
size: .; J: TRBJ2-7; V: TRBV7-2; D: TRBD2; CDR3: CASSWTSGGLYEQYF; DNA: TGTGCCAGCAGCTGGACTAGCGGGGGGTTGTACGAGCAGTACTTC
size: few; J: TRBJ2-7; V: TRBV2; D: TRBD1; CDR3: CASSEALLAGDRVNHEQYF; DNA: TGTGCCAGCAGTGAAGCCCTCTTAGCAGGTGACAGGGTGAATCACGAGCAGTACTTC
size: .; J: TRBJ2-1; V: TRBV2; D: TRBD2; CDR3: CASSETSAEAYNEQFF; DNA: TGTGCCAGCAGTGAGACTAGCGCGGAGGCCTACAATGAGCAGTTCTTC
size: .; J: TRBJ1-2; V: TRBV18; D: .; CDR3: CASSPPPSLYGYTF; DNA: TGTGCCAGCTCACCACCCCCCAGTCTCTATGGCTACACCTTC
size: .; J: TRBJ1-2; V: TRBV5-1; D: TRBD1; CDR3: CASSVQGISDYGYTF; DNA: TGCGCCAGCAGCGTACAGGGGATCAGTGACTATGGCTACACCTTC
size: .; J: TRBJ1-2; V: TRBV11-2; D: TRBD1; CDR3: CASSALTGKEGYGYTF; DNA: TGTGCCAGCAGCGCTTTGACAGGGAAGGAGGGCTATGGCTACACCTTC
size: .; J: TRBJ1-2; V: TRBV7-2; D: .; CDR3: CASSLEGGYTF; DNA: TGTGCCAGCAGCTTAGAGGGGGGCTACACCTTC
size: .; J: TRBJ1-2; V: TRBV21-1; D: .; CDR3: CASSKACRVSLGYGYTF; DNA: TGTGCCAGCAGCAAAGCTTGCAGGGTAAGTCTTGGCTATGGCTACACCTTC
size: .; J: TRBJ1-2; V: TRBV19; D: .; CDR3: CASSVGGLDGYTF; DNA: TGTGCCAGTAGTGTGGGGGGGCTCGATGGCTACACCTTC
size: .; J: TRBJ2-1; V: TRBV7-2; D: .; CDR3: CASSLDRGGNEQFF; DNA: TGTGCCAGCAGCTTAGATCGGGGAGGAAATGAGCAGTTCTTC
size: once; J: TRBJ1-2; V: TRBV5-6; D: .; CDR3: CASSWGGGRYGYTF; DNA: TGTGCCAGCAGCTGGGGGGGTGGGCGGTATGGCTACACCTTC
size: .; J: TRBJ1-3; V: TRBV18; D: .; CDR3: CASSPEFSGNTIYF; DNA: TGTGCCAGCTCACCAGAGTTTTCTGGAAACACCATATATTTT
size: .; J: TRBJ2-5; V: TRBV19; D: TRBD1; CDR3: CASSSGQGVVETQYF; DNA: TGTGCCAGTAGTTCGGGACAGGGGGTCGTCGAGACCCAGTACTTC
size: .; J: TRBJ2-5; V: TRBV30; D: TRBD2; CDR3: CAWSIGTSGGQETQYF; DNA: TGTGCCTGGAGTATTGGGACTAGCGGGGGTCAAGAGACCCAGTACTTC
size: .; J: TRBJ2-1; V: TRBV7-2; D: .; CDR3: CASSLALSSEQFF; DNA: TGTGCCAGCAGCTTAGCCCTTAGTTCCGAGCAGTTCTTC
size: once; J: TRBJ1-2; V: TRBV6-1; D: .; CDR3: CASLAATGSTYGYTF; DNA: TGTGCCAGCCTTGCGGCTACCGGGAGTACCTATGGCTACACCTTC
size: .; J: TRBJ1-2; V: TRBV27; D: TRBD1; CDR3: CASSPRGQGRANYGYTF; DNA: TGTGCCAGCAGTCCCAGGGGACAGGGAAGGGCTAACTATGGCTACACCTTC
size: .; J: TRBJ1-2; V: TRBV4-2; D: .; CDR3: CASSQEVGSSGYTF; DNA: TGTGCCAGCAGCCAAGAGGTTGGGAGCTCTGGCTACACCTTC
size: few; J: TRBJ1-2; V: TRBV18; D: .; CDR3: CASSLDIYGYTF; DNA: TGTGCCAGCTCACTGGACATATATGGCTACACCTTC
size: .; J: TRBJ1-1; V: TRBV19; D: TRBD1; CDR3: CASSDIQGSRTEAFF; DNA: TGTGCCAGTAGTGACATACAGGGGAGCCGGACTGAAGCTTTCTTT
size: .; J: TRBJ2-1; V: TRBV19; D: .; CDR3: CASSMYSGAVSYNEQFF; DNA: TGTGCCAGTAGTATGTATAGCGGAGCAGTCTCCTACAATGAGCAGTTCTTC
size: .; J: TRBJ2-7; V: TRBV12-5; D: TRBD2; CDR3: CASGLPGLAGSYEQYF; DNA: TGTGCTAGTGGTTTGCCGGGACTAGCGGGAAGCTACGAGCAGTACTTC
size: .; J: TRBJ2-5; V: TRBV5-4; D: TRBD2; CDR3: CASSRTSGRGETQYF; DNA: TGTGCCAGCAGCCGGACTAGCGGGAGAGGTGAGACCCAGTACTTC
size: .; J: TRBJ2-7; V: TRBV5-1; D: TRBD1; CDR3: CASARDRARDEQYF; DNA: TGCGCCAGCGCCCGGGACAGGGCTCGAGACGAGCAGTACTTC
size: .; J: TRBJ2-1; V: TRBV11-3; D: TRBD2; CDR3: CASSTRTSGHNEQFF; DNA: TGTGCCAGCAGCACTCGGACTAGCGGACACAATGAGCAGTTCTTC
size: .; J: TRBJ1-5; V: TRBV2; D: .; CDR3: CASSEEAGRSNQPQHF; DNA: TGTGCCAGCAGTGAAGAGGCAGGGCGTAGCAATCAGCCCCAGCATTTT
size: .; J: TRBJ1-6; V: TRBV7-9; D: .; CDR3: CASIPSEYGESPLHF; DNA: TGTGCCAGCATCCCATCCGAGTATGGGGAGTCACCCCTCCACTTT
size: .; J: TRBJ2-3; V: TRBV7-3; D: .; CDR3: CASSFQGSTDTQYF; DNA: TGTGCCAGCAGCTTTCAGGGTAGCACAGATACGCAGTATTTT
size: .; J: TRBJ2-7; V: TRBV12-5; D: .; CDR3: CASGLVHSLEQYF; DNA: TGTGCTAGTGGTTTGGTTCATAGTCTCGAGCAGTACTTC
size: .; J: TRBJ2-7; V: TRBV18; D: TRBD1; CDR3: CASSPQGTALYEQYF; DNA: TGTGCCAGCTCACCACAGGGGACAGCCCTCTACGAGCAGTACTTC